These 23 T cell receptor beta chains were sequenced from one sample in a study of graft-versus-host responses after intestinal transplantation. Clones were read by immunoSEQ multiplex PCR, and TCRdb kept only the in-frame ones, dropping some. The sample carries roughly 29,000 clones, 85% to 95% recorded once. The source material was PBMCs, sampled about 62 days after intestinal transplant. The origin of the receptors is a human patient who received an intestinal transplant, so some T cells may come from the graft donor.

The rearrangement links TRBV18 to TRBJ2-5, with a tentative D call TRBD1 (6 bases). The CDR3 consists of 14 residues. Trimming took 1 base from V and 5 from J, leaving 11 bases between them. The V gene's germline CDR1 is KGHSH and CDR2 LQKENI. This CDR3 reads CASSPLRGWETQYF. As DNA, the CDR3 is TGTGCCAGCTCACCACTCAGGGGTTGGGAGACCCAGTACTTC. The variable domain in full, completed from reference TRBV18 and TRBJ2-5, reads NAGVMQNPRHLVRRRGQEARLRCSPMKGHSHVYWYRQLPEEGLKFMVYLQKENIIDESGMPKERFSAEFPKEGPSILRIQQVVRGDSAAYFCASSPLRGWETQYFGPGTRLLVL.

The chain employs TRBV28 and TRBJ1-1; D is ambiguous. The germline V and J ends were trimmed by 6 bases and 0 bases, with 5 bases remaining between them. CDR1 and CDR2 from the germline V gene are MDHEN and SYDVKM. The CDR3 spans 12 residues. The DNA for the CDR3 is TGTGCCAGCAGCCCAATGAACACTGAAGCTTTCTTT. Translation: CASSPMNTEAFF.

This clone was observed a handful of times. The gene calls are TRBV6-5 and TRBJ2-1, with unresolved D. Trimming pared 0 bases from V and 2 bases from J, leaving 11 bases between. Germline V gene lookup returns CDR1 MNHEY and CDR2 SVGAGI. This CDR3 has 16 amino acids. The CDR3 loop reads CASSYSGDGPYNEQFF. The CDR3 nucleotides are TGTGCCAGCAGTTACTCAGGCGACGGCCCCTACAATGAGCAGTTCTTC.

The CDR3 sequence: CASSLVTQYTGELFF. The CDR3 DNA is TGTGCCAGCAGCCTCGTTACTCAATACACCGGGGAGCTGTTTTTT. The chain has TRBV5-6 and TRBJ2-2, with D unresolved. The germline V gene encodes CDR1 SGHDT and CDR2 YYEEEE. The length of the CDR3 is 15 residues. V was cut by 4 bases and J by 3 bases, with 13 bases left in between.

The rearrangement uses TRBV5-4 and TRBJ2-3; TRBD2 agrees at 7 bases. The germline gives CDR1 SGHNT, CDR2 YYREEE (reference sequence). Unmatched junction bases numbered 12, after V lost 4 bases and J lost 4 bases. This CDR3 has 16 residues. The CDR3 DNA is TGTGCCAGCAGCCTTGGGACTATACCTAGAGCAGATACGCAGTATTTT. It encodes CASSLGTIPRADTQYF.

The V call is TRBV28, the J call TRBJ1-6; D call uncertain. The germline V gene has CDR1 MDHEN and CDR2 SYDVKM. The CDR3 runs to 15 residues. The ends were cut back, 2 bases at V and 8 bases at J, with 13 bases in the middle. CDR3 protein: CASSLGLFWYSPLHF. CDR3 in DNA: TGTGCCAGCAGTTTAGGTTTGTTCTGGTATTCACCCCTCCACTTT.

The chain carries TRBV20-1 and TRBJ1-2; the D is unclear. The V gene's germline CDR1 is DFQATT and CDR2 SNEGSKA (reference sequence). V was clipped by 6 bases and J by 5 bases, with 7 bases between them. The CDR3 is 10 residues long. CDR3 nucleotide sequence: TGCAGTGCCCAAACATATGGCTACACCTTC. It is translated as CSAQTYGYTF.

The chain joins TRBV7-6 to TRBJ2-1; D gene ambiguous. The V gene lost 1 base and the J gene lost 0 bases, with 10 bases spanning the gap. CDR1 is SGHVS, CDR2 FNYEAQ, per germline. The CDR3 consists of 16 residues. The CDR3 DNA follows: TGTGCCAGCAGCTTAGATCCGTGGGGCTCCTACAATGAGCAGTTCTTC. Its protein is CASSLDPWGSYNEQFF.

The gene calls are TRBV6-6 and TRBJ1-2; D is undetermined. The CDR3 covers 14 residues. CDR1 MNHNY and CDR2 SVGAGI come from the germline V gene (reference sequence). V was cut by 2 bases and J by 4 bases, with 11 bases left in between. CDR3 DNA: TGTGCCAGCAGTTACGGCCAGACTAGCTATGGCTACACCTTC. Translated: CASSYGQTSYGYTF.

The genes are TRBV11-2 and TRBJ2-5, with a tentative D call TRBD1 (5 bases). TRBJ2-7 matches the DNA end more closely, so the J call is doubtful. The CDR3 runs 13 residues. CDR1 is SGHAT, CDR2 FQNNGV, per germline. CDR3 DNA sequence: TGTGCCAGCAGCTTAGGGGGCCCCTACGAGCAGTACTTC. Translating it yields CASSLGGPYEQYF.

The chain combines TRBV19 with TRBJ1-2; D call uncertain. The length of the CDR3 is 14 residues. Trimming took 3 bases from V and 0 from J, leaving 8 bases between them. Germline CDR1 LNHDA, CDR2 SQIVND (reference sequence). CDR3 amino acids: CASSMRIANYGYTF. The CDR3 bases are TGTGCCAGTAGTATGAGGATTGCTAACTATGGCTACACCTTC.

The chain is built from TRBV27 and TRBJ2-6; D unresolved. V was cut by 5 bases and J by 0 bases, with 5 bases left in between. CDR3 length equals 14 residues. From germline, CDR1 is MNHEY and CDR2 SMNVEV (reference sequence). This CDR3 is CASSESSGANVLTF. CDR3 nucleotides: TGTGCCAGCAGTGAAAGCTCTGGGGCCAACGTCCTGACTTTC.

The V gene is TRBV28, the J gene TRBJ2-2; 7 nucleotides match TRBD1. This CDR3 spans 15 amino acids. Germline CDR1 is MDHEN and CDR2 is SYDVKM. Germline trimming cut 5 bases from V and 5 bases from J; bases unmatched to any gene: 8. CDR3 in amino acids: CASSTPSTGTGELFF. The CDR3 DNA is TGTGCCAGCAGTACCCCGTCGACAGGGACCGGGGAGCTGTTTTTT.

This clone was seen once. V is TRBV23-1 and J is TRBJ1-1, with 9 bases aligning to TRBD1. TRBV23-1 counts as an open reading frame of uncertain function. The CDR3 consists of 18 residues. Germline trimming cut 3 bases from V and 3 bases from J; bases unmatched to any gene: 14. This CDR3 is CASSHLDRDRVGDTEAFF. CDR3 nucleotide sequence: TGCGCCAGCAGTCACCTGGACCGGGACAGGGTAGGGGACACTGAAGCTTTCTTT.

The rearrangement uses TRBV6-5 and TRBJ1-2; 8 bases map to TRBD1. The CDR3 spans 14 residues. In germline, CDR1 is MNHEY, CDR2 SVGAGI. After removal of 8 bases from V and 7 bases from J, the junction contained 12 bases not matched to a gene. The DNA for the CDR3 is TGTGCCAGCTCCTACGAAGCAGGGGGCCGTGGCTACACCTTC. This codes for CASSYEAGGRGYTF.

The chain employs TRBV19 and TRBJ1-5; D uncertain. CDR3 length equals 15 residues. Germline V gene sequence: CDR1 LNHDA, CDR2 SQIVND (reference sequence). V lost 3 bases, J lost 0 bases, and 9 bases lay in between. CDR3 nucleotides: TGTGCCAGTAGTATGGACGGATATAGCAATCAGCCCCAGCATTTT. Residues: CASSMDGYSNQPQHF.

The chain uses TRBV4-1 and TRBJ2-7, with TRBD2 matching 12 bases. Per germline, CDR1 MGHRA and CDR2 YSYEKL. This CDR3 is built from 14 residues. Unmatched junction bases numbered 6, after V lost 8 bases and J lost 4 bases. CDR3 nucleotide sequence: TGCGCCAGCGGGGAGACTAGCGGGAGTTACGAGCAGTACTTC. Amino acids: CASGETSGSYEQYF.

The chain uses TRBV6-5 and TRBJ2-1, with TRBD2 identical over 10 bases. The V gene's germline CDR1 is MNHEY and CDR2 SVGAGI. CDR3 size: 14 residues. Trimming removed 2 bases from V and 9 bases from J; junction bases left unmatched: 4. The CDR3 nucleotides are TGTGCCAGCAGTTACGCTAGCGGGAGCGGTGAGCAGTTCTTC. Translated, it gives CASSYASGSGEQFF.

This chain joins TRBV5-6 and TRBJ2-2; D ambiguous. V gave up 3 bases and J gave up 4 bases, with 4 bases separating them. The CDR3 has 12 residues. The germline CDR1 and CDR2 sequences are SGHDT and YYEEEE. CDR3 in DNA: TGTGCCAGCAGCTCGATCACCGGGGAGCTGTTTTTT. It yields the protein CASSSITGELFF.

V is TRBV5-8 and J is TRBJ2-6; no firm D call. V gave up 0 bases and J gave up 0 bases, with 1 base separating them. Germline CDR1 SGHTS, CDR2 YDEGEE. The CDR3 runs 14 residues. The CDR3 sequence is CASSLDSGANVLTF. Written as DNA, the CDR3 is TGTGCCAGCAGCTTGGACTCTGGGGCCAACGTCCTGACTTTC.

The chain has TRBV9 and TRBJ2-3; D possibly corresponds to TRBD2 (6 bases). CDR1 is SGDLS, CDR2 YYNGEE, per germline. The V end lost 4 bases, the J end lost 0 bases, and 12 bases lay between the germline ends. This CDR3 is 15 amino acids long. The CDR3 sequence is CASSTVAVSTDTQYF. The CDR3 DNA is TGTGCCAGCAGCACGGTAGCGGTTAGCACAGATACGCAGTATTTT.

As for this clone: The CDR3 ends on some other residue instead of the conserved phenylalanine or tryptophan, so this is likely a read error. CDR3 bases: TGTGCCACAAGGGGAGTTGAAGCTTTCCTT. Its translation: CATRGVEAFL. This chain links TRBV2 with TRBJ1-1; D is possibly TRBD1 (5 bases). Trimming left V 10 bases short and J 7 bases short, with 10 bases between. CDR3 length equals 10 residues. Germline V gene lookup returns CDR1 SNHLY and CDR2 FYNNEI.

V usage is TRBV7-9 and J usage is TRBJ2-1; D is perhaps TRBD2 (7 bases). Trimming took 2 bases from V and 0 from J, leaving 14 bases between them. Germline V gene data show CDR1 as SEHNR and CDR2 as FQNEAQ (reference sequence). The CDR3 has 17 amino acids. The CDR3 is CASSLIRGGSSYNEQFF. CDR3 bases: TGTGCCAGCAGCTTAATTCGCGGGGGCAGCTCCTACAATGAGCAGTTCTTC.